The T cell receptor (beta chain) described here comes from a study of T cell changes during pregnancy in multiple sclerosis. CDR1 and CDR2 (germline): SGHDN, FVKESK. V lost 2 bases and J lost 1, with 17 bases in between. The CDR3 is made up of 17 amino acids. TCRdb's table, derived via immunoSEQ multiplex PCR, lists solely in-frame clones and lacks some. The sample has tens of thousands of clones, more than 85% seen once; the top ten hold 6.5% to 8.5%. The clonotype originates from a female donor with multiple sclerosis, enrolled in a pregnancy study. This sample comprised CD8+ T cells from peripheral blood mononuclear cells, obtained in the third trimester of pregnancy. The chain recombines TRBV14 with TRBJ2-5; a weak D match, TRBD1 (6 bases). The CDR3 sequence: CASSQRKNRAFQETQYF. The CDR3 region has the DNA TGTGCCAGCAGCCAAAGGAAGAACAGGGCGTTCCAAGAGACCCAGTACTTC.